The 4 T cell receptor beta chains below were found in one sample sequenced in a study of T cell repertoires in cytomegalovirus infection. Their antigens are not known. TCRdb ran MiXCR on the reads and lists one entry per CDR3 protein. The data contain around 110,000 distinct CDR3 sequences, 10% of them singletons. Sequences were obtained from PBMCs, sequenced either directly or after in vitro stimulation (not recorded which). The receptors shown here come from a human donor in good health (CMV status not recorded). Some clones in this sample may be carry-over from other donors' samples.

There are a few counts of this clonotype. This chain joins TRBV20-1 and TRBJ1-5; no clear D gene. CDR1 and CDR2 from the germline V gene are DFQATT and SNEGSKA (reference sequence). This CDR3 is built from 14 residues. V lost 4 bases and J lost 0, with 10 bases in between. The CDR3 spells CSATAVYSNQPQHF. The CDR3 bases are TGCAGTGCTACGGCAGTCTATAGCAATCAGCCCCAGCATTTT.

V is TRBV7-3 and J is TRBJ2-2; possible D gene TRBD2, 6 bases. The CDR3 spans 14 residues. Germline V gene lookup returns CDR1 SGHTA and CDR2 FQGTGA. Between the trimmed V and J ends, which lost 5 bases and 6 bases, there was a span of 13 bases. DNA of the CDR3: TGTGCCAGCAGCGCTCAGGGAGGACCCGGGGAGCTGTTTTTT. This codes for CASSAQGGPGELFF.

This clonotype was counted many times. The CDR3, as DNA: TGTGCCAGCAGCGACAGGGGGCGCAATGGCTACACCTTC. It is translated as CASSDRGRNGYTF. The chain links TRBV7-2 to TRBJ1-2; 10 bases align to TRBD1. Germline CDR1 reads SGHTA; CDR2 reads FQGNSA. There are 13 residues in the CDR3. With V trimmed by 5 bases and J by 6 bases, 3 bases remained unmatched.

This clonotype occurred a few times. The V gene is TRBV7-9, the J gene TRBJ2-1; D possibly corresponds to TRBD2 (6 bases). The CDR3 length is 15 residues. V dropped 5 bases and J dropped 5 bases, with 16 bases sitting between them. Germline loops: CDR1 SEHNR, CDR2 FQNEAQ (reference sequence). The CDR3 region is CASSHRDWGNNEQFF. As DNA, the CDR3 is TGTGCCAGCAGCCACCGGGACTGGGGGAACAATGAGCAGTTCTTC.